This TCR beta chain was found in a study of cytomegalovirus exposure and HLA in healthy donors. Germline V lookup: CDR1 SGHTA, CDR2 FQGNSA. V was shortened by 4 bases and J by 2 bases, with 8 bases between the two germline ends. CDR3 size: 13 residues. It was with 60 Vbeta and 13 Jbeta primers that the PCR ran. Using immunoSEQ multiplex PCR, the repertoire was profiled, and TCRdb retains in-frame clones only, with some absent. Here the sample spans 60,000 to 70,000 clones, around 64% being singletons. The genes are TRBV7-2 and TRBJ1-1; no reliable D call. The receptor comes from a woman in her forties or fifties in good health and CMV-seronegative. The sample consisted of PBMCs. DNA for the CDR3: TGTGCCAGCAGCTCACAGCCTAACACTGAAGCTTTCTTT. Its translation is CASSSQPNTEAFF.